The rows below give T cell receptor beta chains drawn from one sample of a study of blood T cell repertoires in COVID-19. Sequenced by immunoSEQ multiplex PCR; TCRdb stores in-frame clones only, minus some. The table shows 220,000 or so clones, with more than 65% occurring only once. The sample was peripheral blood. Source of these receptors: a woman aged 55 to 70 with acute or convalescent COVID-19. Each CDR3 is given without its conserved first and last residue.

>TRBV5-4
ASSLAPGQGEAF
>TRBV5-8
ASGAGYTEAF
>TRBV2
ASRRFTGDNEKLF
>TRBV5-6
ASSSDFNNEQF
>TRBV13
ASSLSLYEQY
>TRBV7-2
ASSGSGGSSYNEQF
>TRBV7-2
ASSPGRGQGARSGYT
>TRBV9
ASSVERLASTDTQY
>TRBV4-3
ASSQGQAGKLF
>TRBV7-9
ASRPPVSTDEQY
>TRBV7-9
ASTTYSGYT
>TRBV3-1/TRBV3-2
ASSQDQFYEQY
>TRBV29-1
SVKTGQGAREKLF
>TRBV27
ASSSRWNTEAF
>TRBV5-4
ASSYGTGGEQY
>TRBV6-5
ASSPWDRGRETQY
>TRBV30
AWSVRDRVWGEAF
>TRBV5-6
ASSWGQVTYEQY
>TRBV27
ASSLSSTASYEQY
>TRBV5-1
ASSGRTGDNYGYT